One and the same sample provided the 17 T cell receptor beta chains below, sequenced in a study of Ad26.COV2.S vaccination and SARS-CoV-2 variants. Assay used: immunoSEQ multiplex PCR; TCRdb lists only in-frame clones, some missing. The table lists about 680,000 clones, around 90% of them singletons. Treatment described: roughly 19 received Ad26.COV2.S at low or high dose, single or two shots; about 5 received placebo; per-sample allocation not given. Collection of samples fell on day 63 after the first vaccine or placebo injection. Sequenced here: peripheral blood, sampled in a trial of Ad26.COV2.S vaccine versus placebo. Receptors originate from a person aged 18-60 years who received the Ad26.COV2.S COVID-19 vaccine or a placebo.

The chain employs TRBV30 and TRBJ1-5; no definite D call. Germline V gene lookup returns CDR1 GTSNPN and CDR2 SVGIG (reference sequence). The length of the CDR3 is 14 residues. Trimming stripped 4 bases from V and 3 bases from J, with 13 bases between. Written as DNA, the CDR3 is TGTGCCTGGACACCGACTCTTAACAATCAGCCCCAGCATTTT. This translates into CAWTPTLNNQPQHF.

This chain connects TRBV4-1 to TRBJ2-1; 14 bases align to TRBD2. CDR3 length: 16 amino acids. Per the germline V gene, CDR1 is MGHRA and CDR2 is YSYEKL. V lost 5 bases to trimming and J lost 7 bases; unmatched junction nucleotides: 7. The CDR3 DNA follows: TGCGCCAGCAGCGCTCGGACTAGCGGGGGGAAAAATGAGCAGTTCTTC. Its translation is CASSARTSGGKNEQFF.

Notes on this clone: Sequence at one end of the junction differs from germline and may be a read error. V gene TRBV7-9 combines with J gene TRBJ1-5; unclear D gene. This CDR3 is 12 amino acids long. CDR1 SEHNR and CDR2 FQNEAQ come from the germline V gene (reference sequence). The CDR3 sequence: CASGFPGEPQHF. CDR3 DNA sequence: TGTGCCAGCGGCTTTCCGGGTGAGCCCCAGCATTTT.

This chain connects TRBV6-2 or TRBV6-3 to TRBJ2-2; D call uncertain. CDR1 is MNHEY, CDR2 SVGEGT, per germline. Trimming stripped 5 bases from V and 7 bases from J, with 8 bases between. The CDR3 has 12 residues. The CDR3, as DNA: TGTGCCAGCAGTCTTCCTTTCGGGGAGCTGTTTTTT. This gives the protein CASSLPFGELFF.

The J gene is TRBJ1-1, the V gene TRBV18; unclear D gene. CDR1 is KGHSH, CDR2 LQKENI, per germline. The V end was cut by 5 bases, the J end by 1 base, with 11 bases between. The CDR3 extends over 14 amino acids. CDR3 DNA sequence: TGTGCCAGCTCATCAACGGACGGGAACACTGAAGCTTTCTTT. It translates to CASSSTDGNTEAFF.

On this clone itself: One junction end disagrees with the germline gene, perhaps due to a read error. The chain links TRBV6-5 to TRBJ1-2; 12 bases line up with TRBD1. Germline CDR1 MNHEY, CDR2 SVGAGI. The CDR3 covers 15 residues. CDR3 sequence: CASSDSGTGGEGYTF. CDR3 DNA sequence: TGTGCCAGCAGTGACTCCGGGACAGGGGGCGAAGGCTACACCTTC.

The J gene is TRBJ1-5, the V gene TRBV28; no clear D. The CDR3 covers 12 residues. Germline lookup yields CDR1 MDHEN and CDR2 SYDVKM. Trimming shortened V by 5 bases and J by 7 bases, and 9 bases separated the two germline ends. The CDR3 region is CASSPPGQPQHF. CDR3 nucleotides: TGTGCCAGCAGTCCTCCGGGACAGCCCCAGCATTTT.

The CDR3 DNA reads TGTGCCAGCAGCCCCGTCGGGTGGGGGAGCGAGCAGTACTTC. Translating it yields CASSPVGWGSEQYF. The chain carries TRBV7-3 and TRBJ2-7; D possibly uses TRBD1 or TRBD2 (5 bases each). The length of the CDR3 is 14 residues. V was clipped by 5 bases and J by 6 bases, with 17 bases between them. Germline loops: CDR1 SGHTA, CDR2 FQGTGA.

This chain uses TRBV15 with TRBJ2-1, with 7 bases that match TRBD2. Germline lookup yields CDR1 LNHNV and CDR2 YYDKDF (reference sequence). J gave up 8 bases and V 7 bases, and 14 bases lay outside the gene matches. The CDR3 length is 15 residues. CDR3 protein: CATKGKTSWGDEQFF. The CDR3 nucleotides read TGTGCCACCAAGGGTAAGACTAGCTGGGGAGATGAGCAGTTCTTC.

This chain connects TRBV6-5 to TRBJ2-3; maybe TRBD1 (7 bases). The germline V gene has CDR1 MNHEY and CDR2 SVGAGI. The V gene lost 0 bases and the J gene lost 6 bases, with 13 bases spanning the gap. This CDR3 spans 15 amino acids. This CDR3 is CASSYSETGRDTQYF. The CDR3 DNA is TGTGCCAGCAGTTACTCAGAGACAGGGAGGGATACGCAGTATTTT.

Points on this clone: This same CDR3 is encoded by further DNA sequences in the sample. The CDR3 sequence is CASSLGLNTEAFF. Written as DNA, the CDR3 is TGTGCCAGCAGCTTAGGGTTGAACACTGAAGCTTTCTTT. The chain links TRBV13 to TRBJ1-1; D gene unclear. Germline V gene lookup returns CDR1 PRHDT and CDR2 FYEKMQ (reference sequence). The CDR3 totals 13 residues. The germline V and J ends were trimmed by 0 bases and 0 bases, with 2 bases remaining between them.

The chain couples TRBV7-8 to TRBJ2-7; the match to TRBD1 covers 8 bases. Germline loops: CDR1 SGHVS, CDR2 FQNEAQ. The V segment lost 1 base and the J segment 0 bases; nucleotides outside the gene matches: 11. The CDR3 is 18 amino acids. CDR3 amino acids: CASSLGAGGRYSSYEQYF. The CDR3 DNA sequence: TGTGCCAGCAGCTTAGGAGCAGGGGGCCGATATAGCTCCTACGAGCAGTACTTC.

The chain recombines TRBV14 with TRBJ2-7; TRBD2 might be the D (6 bases). The CDR3 contains 15 residues. CDR1 and CDR2 (germline): SGHDN, FVKESK. V shed 1 base and J shed 4 bases, with 14 bases lying between them. Here the CDR3 reads CASSQAGSSRYEQYF. The DNA of the CDR3 is TGTGCCAGCAGCCAAGCCGGGAGCTCGCGTTACGAGCAGTACTTC.

V gene TRBV5-8 combines with J gene TRBJ1-5, with 9 bases that match TRBD1. J was trimmed by 9 bases and V by 3 bases; bases with no gene match: 4. Germline V gene data show CDR1 as SGHTS and CDR2 as YDEGEE. The CDR3 runs to 13 residues. CDR3 sequence: CASSWDREGPQHF. Here the CDR3 DNA reads TGTGCCAGCAGCTGGGACAGGGAAGGGCCCCAGCATTTT.

The chain links TRBV7-2 to TRBJ2-7; 10 bases align to TRBD1. CDR3 size: 15 residues. CDR1 is SGHTA, CDR2 FQGNSA, per germline. The V and J ends lost 2 bases and 2 bases, in that order; junction bases with no gene match: 3. As DNA, the CDR3 is TGTGCCAGCAGCTTATCCGGACAGGGGGCCTACGAGCAGTACTTC. This codes for CASSLSGQGAYEQYF.

V is TRBV27 and J is TRBJ2-7; D may match TRBD1 or TRBD2 (6 bases each). V was clipped by 5 bases and J by 0 bases, with 17 bases between them. CDR3 length: 16 residues. The V gene's germline CDR1 is MNHEY and CDR2 SMNVEV (reference sequence). The CDR3 reads CASSRPRGPDSYEQYF. The CDR3 DNA reads TGTGCCAGCAGTCGCCCTCGGGGGCCTGACTCCTACGAGCAGTACTTC.

The rearrangement links TRBV18 to TRBJ1-5; D gene ambiguous. The CDR3 consists of 15 residues. CDR1 is KGHSH, CDR2 LQKENI, per germline. The V end lost 6 bases, the J end lost 5 bases, and 17 bases lay between the germline ends. The CDR3 here is CASSPTVGGDQPQHF. CDR3 nucleotides: TGTGCCAGCTCCCCTACTGTTGGAGGTGATCAGCCCCAGCATTTT.